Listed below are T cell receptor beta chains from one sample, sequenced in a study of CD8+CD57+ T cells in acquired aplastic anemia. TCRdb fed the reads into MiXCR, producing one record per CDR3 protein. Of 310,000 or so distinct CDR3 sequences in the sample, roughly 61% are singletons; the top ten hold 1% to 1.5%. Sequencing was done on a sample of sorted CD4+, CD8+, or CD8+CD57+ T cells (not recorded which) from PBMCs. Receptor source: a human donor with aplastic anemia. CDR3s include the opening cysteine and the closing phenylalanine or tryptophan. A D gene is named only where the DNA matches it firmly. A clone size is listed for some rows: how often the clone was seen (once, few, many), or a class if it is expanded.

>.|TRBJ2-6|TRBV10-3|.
TGTGCCACCATCGGGGGGACAGGGGCCAACGTCCTGACTTTC
CATIGGTGANVLTF
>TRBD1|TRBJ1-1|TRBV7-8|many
TGTGCCAGCAGCTTAGTCGGGACAGGGGATGACCAAGCTTTCTTT
CASSLVGTGDDQAFF
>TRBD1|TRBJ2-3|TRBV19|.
TGTGCCAGTAGTATGACAGGGGCCACAGATACGCAGTATTTT
CASSMTGATDTQYF
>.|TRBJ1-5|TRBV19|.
TGTGCCAGTAGTATTGGGCAGGGAGGTCAGCCCCAGCATTTT
CASSIGQGGQPQHF
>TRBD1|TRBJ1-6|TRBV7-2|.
TGTGCCAGCAGCGTGAGGACAGGGGAGGATTCGCCCCTCCACTTT
CASSVRTGEDSPLHF
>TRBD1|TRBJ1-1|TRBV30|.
TGTGCCCGGAGTGCCTCACGGACAGGGACGGGCACTGAAGCTTTCTTT
CARSASRTGTGTEAFF
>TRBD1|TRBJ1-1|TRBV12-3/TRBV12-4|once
TGTGCCAGCAGACCCGGGACAGCCATTCAAGCTTTCTTT
CASRPGTAIQAFF
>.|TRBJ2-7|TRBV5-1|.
TGCGCCAGCATGGAAAGTTTTGACAAAATCTACGAGCAGTACTTC
CASMESFDKIYEQYF
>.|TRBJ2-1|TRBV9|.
TGTGCCAGCAGCGTAGGTGGGGTTGCCCCCAATGAGCAGTTCTTC
CASSVGGVAPNEQFF
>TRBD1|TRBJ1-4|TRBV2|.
TGTGCCAGCAGTCGGGACAGGGTTGAAACTAATGAAAAACTGTTTTTT
CASSRDRVETNEKLFF
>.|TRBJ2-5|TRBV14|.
TGTGCCAGCAGCCAAGGGAGGACCCAGTACTTC
CASSQGRTQYF
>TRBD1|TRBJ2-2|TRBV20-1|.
TGCAGTGCTAGAAGTTGGGGACAGTACACCGGGGAGCTGTTTTTT
CSARSWGQYTGELFF
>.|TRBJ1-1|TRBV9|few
TGTGCCAGCAGCGGCACCGAAGGGAACACTGAAGCTTTCTTT
CASSGTEGNTEAFF
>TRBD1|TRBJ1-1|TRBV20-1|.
TGCAGTGCCGGTAACAGGGGCACTGAAGCTTTCTTT
CSAGNRGTEAFF
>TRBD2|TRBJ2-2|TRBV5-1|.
TGCGCCAGCAGCCACGGACTAGCGGGGGGCACCGGGGAGCTGTTTTTT
CASSHGLAGGTGELFF
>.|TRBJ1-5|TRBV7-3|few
TGTGGGGGGGAGCCAGGGTCCGTCTATAGCAATCAGCCCCAGCATTTT
CGGEPGSVYSNQPQHF
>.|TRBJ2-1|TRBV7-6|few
TGTGCCAGCAGCTTAGTCTCTAGCCATGAGCAGTTCTTC
CASSLVSSHEQFF
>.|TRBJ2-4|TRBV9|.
TGTGCCAGCAGCCTCGCGGGGCCTGGAAACATTCAGTACTTC
CASSLAGPGNIQYF
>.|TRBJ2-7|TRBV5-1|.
TGCGCCAGCAGCTTGGGCGGGACGCAGACCTACGAGCAGTACTTC
CASSLGGTQTYEQYF
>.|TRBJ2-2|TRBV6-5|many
TGTGCCAGCAGTTGGGAACATACGAACACCGGGGAGCTGTTTTTT
CASSWEHTNTGELFF
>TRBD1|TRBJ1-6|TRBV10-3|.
TGTGCCATCAGTGCCCAGGACAGGGGGTGGGGTTCACCCTTCCACTTT
CAISAQDRGWGSPFHF
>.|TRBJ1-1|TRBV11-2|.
TGTGCCAGCAGCCACTTCGGGGAGATCACTGAAGCTTTCTTT
CASSHFGEITEAFF
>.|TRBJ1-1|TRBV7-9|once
TGTGCCAGCAGTCCGAGCGCTTTCTTT
CASSPSAFF
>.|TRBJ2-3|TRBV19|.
TGTGCCAGTAGTGCGGCGCGAGATACGCAGTATTTT
CASSAARDTQYF
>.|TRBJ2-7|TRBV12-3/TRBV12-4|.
TGTGCCAGCAGCCGCGGGGCAGCCTACGAGCAGTACTTC
CASSRGAAYEQYF
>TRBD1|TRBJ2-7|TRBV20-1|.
TGCAGTGCTATACCGGGACAGGGTGGTTACGAGCAGTACTTC
CSAIPGQGGYEQYF
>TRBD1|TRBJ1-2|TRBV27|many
TGTGCCAGCAGTTTATTCGCCCGACAGGGGTATGGCTACACCTTC
CASSLFARQGYGYTF
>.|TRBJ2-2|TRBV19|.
TGTGCCAGTAGTTCCCCCCCAGCGGCGAACACCGGGGAGCTGTTTTTT
CASSSPPAANTGELFF
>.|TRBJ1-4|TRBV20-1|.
TGCAGTTCAAGGACGAGGGAAAAACTGTTTTTT
CSSRTREKLFF
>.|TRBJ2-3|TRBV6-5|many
TGTGTCGCAAATAGTCCAGCTAGCACAGATACGCAGTATTTT
CVANSPASTDTQYF
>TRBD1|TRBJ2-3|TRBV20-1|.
TGCAGTGCTAGCCAGGGGGCGCCCACAGATACGCAGTATTTT
CSASQGAPTDTQYF
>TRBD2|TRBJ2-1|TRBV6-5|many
TGTGCCAGCAGTCGATCTAGCGGGCAAACCTACAATGAGCAGTTCTTC
CASSRSSGQTYNEQFF
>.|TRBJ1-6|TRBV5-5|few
TGTGCCTCGTCCCCAAGGGCGGGTTCCAATTCACCCCTCCACTTT
CASSPRAGSNSPLHF
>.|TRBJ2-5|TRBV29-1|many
TGCAGCGTTGGGGTCCTTGAGGGGTCCCAGTACTTC
CSVGVLEGSQYF
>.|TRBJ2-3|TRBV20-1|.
TGCAGGGCGAAGGGGCGTACTAATACGCAGTATTTT
CRAKGRTNTQYF
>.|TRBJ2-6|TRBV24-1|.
TGTGCCACCAGTGACCGATGGACAACTGGGGCCAACGTCCTGACTTTC
CATSDRWTTGANVLTF
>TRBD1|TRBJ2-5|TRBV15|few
TGTGCCACCAGCAGAGATACGGGACAGGGAGAAGAGACCCAGTACTTC
CATSRDTGQGEETQYF
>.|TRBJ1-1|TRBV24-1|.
TGTGTCACCAGTCCTAGGGGGGGCGCGAGGAACACTGAAGCTTTCTTT
CVTSPRGGARNTEAFF